This T cell receptor beta chain derives from a study of shared clonotypes between healthy human individuals. Notes on the study in general: Around 5% of naive CD4 clonotypes were common to a handful of donors.

CD8 cells classed as naive were CD45RO-negative and positively selected for CCR7, excluding terminally differentiated effector memory CD45RA+ cells. Clones were read by immunoSEQ multiplex PCR, and TCRdb kept only the in-frame ones, dropping some. Of roughly 590,000 clones detected, around 95% appear once; the ten largest clones hold approximately 0.1%. This CDR3 comprises 15 residues. V was shortened by 0 bases and J by 5 bases, with 11 bases between the two germline ends. Germline loops: CDR1 SGDLS, CDR2 YYNGEE. Worth noting for this clone: The antigen remains undetermined.

V and J are TRBV9 and TRBJ2-2, with D maybe TRBD2 (5 bases). Sequencing was performed on naive CD8+ T cells sorted from blood. This sequence originates from a young woman in good health. The CDR3 region has the DNA TGTGCCAGCAGCGTAGGAGGGCGTGGGACCGGGGAGCTGTTTTTT. Its protein is CASSVGGRGTGELFF.